This T cell receptor beta chain was recovered during a study of blood T cell repertoires in COVID-19. About the study: The cDNA or gDNA used as material had been derived from T cells, B-cell-depleted T cells, or PBMCs.

This CDR3 region has 16 residues. Per germline, CDR1 KGHSH and CDR2 LQKENI. V was pared by 5 bases and J by 1 base, with 16 bases between. Assignments of participants to cohorts depended upon their own reported clinical history. Profiling relied on immunoSEQ multiplex PCR, and the TCRdb table lists in-frame clones only, not all of them. The table includes about 310,000 clones, 85% to 90% detected once. Sequencing was performed on PBMCs or T cells enriched from blood (not recorded which). The sequence came from a woman aged 18 to 35 with acute COVID-19. This chain uses TRBV18 with TRBJ2-3, with D tentatively TRBD2 (5 bases). The CDR3 sequence: CASSAPTRPGTDTQYF. In DNA form, the CDR3 reads TGTGCCAGCTCAGCCCCCACTAGGCCCGGCACAGATACGCAGTATTTT.